Listed below are T cell receptor beta chains from one sample, sequenced in a study of cytomegalovirus exposure and HLA in healthy donors. The protocol was immunoSEQ multiplex PCR, while the TCRdb copy is restricted to in-frame clones and leaves out a portion. The data hold about 74,000 clones, with approximately 95% observed a single time. Sequenced sample: PBMCs. The receptors originated from a man between 18 and 35 years old in good health and CMV-seropositive. Both conserved end residues are part of each CDR3. D genes are given only for firm matches. A clone size is listed for some rows: how often the clone was seen (once, few, many), or a class if it is expanded.

clone_size	j_call	v_call	d_call	cdr3_aa	cdr3_nt
-	TRBJ1-2	TRBV19	-	CASSIDGGRMLGYGYTF	TGTGCCAGTAGTATAGATGGGGGCCGGATGTTGGGCTATGGCTACACCTTC
-	TRBJ2-7	TRBV28	TRBD2	CASSLIGAGSYEQYF	TGTGCCAGCAGTTTAATAGGAGCGGGGTCCTACGAGCAGTACTTC
-	TRBJ2-3	TRBV4-1	TRBD2	CASSQEPGGTTDTQYF	TGCGCCAGCAGCCAAGAACCGGGAGGGACCACAGATACGCAGTATTTT
once	TRBJ2-1	TRBV9	TRBD2	CASSVAGSSGSALNEQFF	TGTGCCAGCAGCGTGGCAGGGTCTAGCGGGAGCGCACTCAATGAGCAGTTCTTC
-	TRBJ2-3	TRBV19	-	CASSIVAALLTDTQYF	TGTGCCAGTAGTATAGTAGCGGCACTCCTCACAGATACGCAGTATTTT
-	TRBJ2-3	TRBV9	TRBD2	CASSVGLAGGDSARTDTQYF	TGTGCCAGCAGCGTAGGTCTAGCGGGAGGGGATTCGGCTCGCACAGATACGCAGTATTTT
-	TRBJ2-2	TRBV30	TRBD2	CAWSVTGRKTGELFF	TGTGCCTGGAGTGTAACCGGGAGGAAAACCGGGGAGCTGTTTTTT
-	TRBJ2-7	TRBV7-2	TRBD2	CASSLAGGNGYEQYF	TGTGCCAGCAGCTTGGCGGGAGGAAACGGCTACGAGCAGTACTTC
-	TRBJ1-5	TRBV28	TRBD1	CASSLDWVAGGSNGKSQPQHF	TGTGCCAGCAGTTTGGATTGGGTGGCAGGGGGCTCGAATGGTAAGAGTCAGCCCCAGCATTTT
-	TRBJ2-6	TRBV6-5	TRBD2	CASSYSAGAGANVLTF	TGTGCCAGCAGTTACTCGGCGGGGGCTGGGGCCAACGTCCTGACTTTC
-	TRBJ2-7	TRBV28	TRBD2	CASSPPPSGTYEQYF	TGTGCCAGCAGTCCTCCCCCTAGCGGGACCTACGAGCAGTACTTC
-	TRBJ1-5	TRBV28	TRBD1	CASSSTGDPRGWAQHF	TGTGCCAGCAGTTCTACAGGGGACCCAAGGGGTTGGGCCCAGCATTTT
-	TRBJ1-5	TRBV5-3	TRBD1	CARSREIGQGHPPGNQPQHF	TGTGCCAGAAGCCGCGAAATTGGACAGGGTCACCCCCCTGGCAATCAGCCCCAGCATTTT
-	TRBJ2-5	TRBV4-1	TRBD1	CASSQSRTGGSETQYF	TGCGCCAGCAGCCAGTCCCGGACAGGGGGTTCAGAGACCCAGTACTTC
-	TRBJ2-7	TRBV20-1	-	CSARGDYEQYF	TGCAGTGCTAGAGGCGACTACGAGCAGTACTTC
-	TRBJ2-2	TRBV10-1	TRBD2	CASSSGNLAGELFF	TGCGCCAGCAGTAGCGGGAATCTTGCCGGGGAGCTGTTTTTT
-	TRBJ2-2	TRBV19	TRBD1	CASSIATGSTGELFF	TGTGCCAGTAGTATAGCGACAGGGAGCACCGGGGAGCTGTTTTTT
-	TRBJ2-1	TRBV7-2	TRBD2	CASSVGLAGEFGNEQFF	TGTGCCAGCAGCGTAGGACTAGCGGGAGAATTTGGCAATGAGCAGTTCTTC
few	TRBJ2-7	TRBV4-2	TRBD2	CASSQDSGSSYEQYF	TGTGCCAGCAGCCAAGATAGCGGGAGCTCCTACGAGCAGTACTTC
-	TRBJ2-3	TRBV11-2	-	CASSWQDREGDTQYF	TGTGCCAGCAGCTGGCAGGACAGGGAGGGAGATACGCAGTATTTT